This T cell receptor beta chain originates from a study of blood T cells in healthy people across ages. CDR1 ENHRY and CDR2 SYGVKD come from the germline V gene. V shed 3 bases and J shed 0 bases, with 9 bases lying between them. CDR3 length: 16 amino acids. A few counts support this clonotype. The use of a sample-barcoded 5' primer and a J-beta primer mix characterized a second PCR of about 7 to 12 cycles. MiXCR, run by TCRdb on the 5' RACE reads, gives a single entry per CDR3 protein. The sample contains about 640,000 distinct CDR3 sequences, under 70% of which appear only once. The chain is built from TRBV10-3 and TRBJ2-6; no firm D call. Material for sequencing was blood. The TCR comes from a man aged 55-75 years in good health. CDR3 residues: CAISDEPDSGANVLTF. The CDR3 bases are TGTGCCATCAGTGACGAACCCGACTCTGGGGCCAACGTCCTGACTTTC.